One sample yielded the 21 T cell receptor beta chains listed below, sequenced in a study of radiotherapy plus CTLA-4 blockade in lung cancer. Data came from immunoSEQ multiplex PCR; TCRdb stores just in-frame clones and leaves some out. The table lists tens of thousands of clones, approximately 77% of them singletons. The material was peripheral blood, obtained from a patient treated with radiotherapy plus ipilimumab. The receptors come from a human donor with non-small cell lung cancer that progressed on radiotherapy plus ipilimumab.

This clone appeared a single time. V gene TRBV6-1 combines with J gene TRBJ2-7, with 7 bases matching TRBD2. CDR3 length: 14 amino acids. Trimming cost V 7 bases and J 5 bases; bases outside gene matches: 11. Germline V gene sequence: CDR1 MNHNS, CDR2 SASEGT. CDR3: CASKRDFGTNEQYF. CDR3 nucleotide sequence: TGTGCCAGCAAGAGGGACTTTGGGACTAACGAGCAGTACTTC.

This clone was counted a few times. This chain links TRBV6-5 with TRBJ2-1; D is undetermined. The V gene's germline CDR1 is MNHEY and CDR2 SVGAGI. The CDR3 is 13 residues long. The V gene lost 6 bases and the J gene lost 0 bases, with 6 bases spanning the gap. The CDR3 is CASSTSSYNEQFF. CDR3 coding DNA: TGTGCCAGCAGCACCAGCTCCTACAATGAGCAGTTCTTC.

The CDR3 loop is CASSLQGLNTGELFF. The CDR3 bases are TGTGCCAGCAGTCTACAGGGGTTGAACACCGGGGAGCTGTTTTTT. The chain employs TRBV2 and TRBJ2-2, with 7 bases lining up with TRBD1. The CDR3 contains 15 residues. Germline CDR1 SNHLY, CDR2 FYNNEI. V trimming: 5 bases; J trimming: 1 base; junction bases outside the gene matches: 4.

The chain recombines TRBV5-1 with TRBJ2-2, with a tentative D call TRBD1 (6 bases). The length of the CDR3 is 16 residues. The V end was cut by 1 base, the J end by 7 bases, with 17 bases between. Germline-derived CDR1 and CDR2 are SGHRS and YFSETQ. Written as DNA, the CDR3 is TGCGCCAGCAGCTTGTTCGGGCAGGGGAACGGCGGGGAGCTGTTTTTT. It codes for CASSLFGQGNGGELFF. Using reference TRBV5-1 and TRBJ2-2 for the parts outside the CDR3, the full variable domain is KAGVTQTPRYLIKTRGQQVTLSCSPISGHRSVSWYQQTPGQGLQFLFEYFSETQRNKGNFPGRFSGRQFSNSRSEMNVSTLELGDSALYLCASSLFGQGNGGELFFGEGSRLTVL.

Written as DNA, the CDR3 is TGTGCCAGCCACGGACAGGGTAGAGGTAATTCACCCCTCCACTTT. This codes for CASHGQGRGNSPLHF. This chain joins TRBV6-1 and TRBJ1-6; TRBD1 agrees at 8 bases. Germline CDR1 and CDR2: MNHNS and SASEGT. This CDR3 is 15 amino acids long. V dropped 8 bases and J dropped 6; count of bases not matched to a gene: 9.

V and J are TRBV27 and TRBJ2-5, with no clear D. Trimming removed 7 bases at V and 2 bases at J, with 14 bases between. The CDR3 covers 14 residues. Per germline, CDR1 MNHEY and CDR2 SMNVEV (reference sequence). The CDR3 DNA sequence: TGTGCCAGCACCCGACGCCTGGGTCAAGAGACCCAGTACTTC. Translating it yields CASTRRLGQETQYF.

This clone was seen only once. The chain uses TRBV7-9 and TRBJ2-2; tentatively, D is TRBD1 (5 bases). Trimming took off 4 bases at V and 3 bases at J, with 9 bases between the two ends. Looked up from germline, CDR1 is SEHNR and CDR2 is FQNEAQ (reference sequence). CDR3 length: 14 amino acids. This CDR3 reads CASSSIRDTGELFF. The CDR3 nucleotides read TGTGCCAGCAGCTCGATCAGGGACACCGGGGAGCTGTTTTTT.

The chain carries TRBV28 and TRBJ2-1, with 7 bases lining up with TRBD2. The germline CDR1 and CDR2 sequences are MDHEN and SYDVKM. This CDR3 is 18 amino acids long. The J segment lost 0 bases and the V segment lost 1 base, leaving 9 bases of the junction unmatched. DNA for the CDR3: TGTGCCAGCAGTTTATCCCTACTAGCGAGCTACTCCTACAATGAGCAGTTCTTC. Protein sequence: CASSLSLLASYSYNEQFF. Based on the CDR3 plus reference TRBV28 and TRBJ2-1, the full variable domain is DVKVTQSSRYLVKRTGEKVFLECVQDMDHENMFWYRQDPGLGLRLIYFSYDVKMKEKGDIPEGYSVSREKKERFSLILESASTNQTSMYLCASSLSLLASYSYNEQFFGPGTRLTVL.

The rearrangement uses TRBV27 and TRBJ1-2, with D unresolved. Germline CDR1 is MNHEY and CDR2 is SMNVEV (reference sequence). The V gene lost 3 bases and the J gene lost 5 bases, with 16 bases spanning the gap. The CDR3 loop spans 15 amino acids. This CDR3 reads CASSFHQAPSYGYTF. The CDR3, as DNA: TGTGCCAGCAGTTTCCATCAGGCTCCTTCGTATGGCTACACCTTC.

The chain combines TRBV11-2 with TRBJ2-7, with D unclear. The length of the CDR3 is 15 residues. Germline V gene sequence: CDR1 SGHAT, CDR2 FQNNGV. Trimming removed 0 bases at V and 0 bases at J, with 9 bases between. The CDR3, as DNA: TGTGCCAGCAGCTTAGATCCAACGTCCTCCTACGAGCAGTACTTC. This gives the protein CASSLDPTSSYEQYF.

The rearrangement joins TRBV27 to TRBJ2-3, with 8 bases matching TRBD2. CDR1 is MNHEY and CDR2 is SMNVEV in the germline V gene (reference sequence). J gave up 8 bases and V 6 bases, and 13 bases lay outside the gene matches. The CDR3 spans 15 residues. In DNA form, the CDR3 reads TGTGCCAGCAGCCCGCGGGGGGAGCTCGTAAGTACGCAGTATTTT. Residues: CASSPRGELVSTQYF.

The chain is built from TRBV19 and TRBJ2-1; 9 bases are a match to TRBD2. Germline V gene lookup returns CDR1 LNHDA and CDR2 SQIVND (reference sequence). Trimming removed 1 base from V and 6 bases from J; junction bases left unmatched: 4. This CDR3 contains 15 residues. This CDR3 is CASSIALAGFNEQFF. CDR3 DNA sequence: TGTGCCAGTAGTATAGCCCTAGCGGGATTCAATGAGCAGTTCTTC.

As to this clone: One end of the junction does not line up with germline, which may come from a read error. This chain connects TRBV7-7 to TRBJ2-2; D is possibly TRBD2 (6 bases). The CDR3 loop spans 14 amino acids. Looked up from germline, CDR1 is SSHAT and CDR2 is FNYEAQ (reference sequence). This chain's CDR3 is CASSPYRDSEELFF. CDR3 coding DNA: TGTGCTAGCAGCCCCTACCGGGACTCCGAGGAGCTGTTTTTT. The full variable domain, its missing parts supplied by reference TRBV7-7 and TRBJ2-2, is GAGVSQSPRYKVTKRGQDVTLRCDPISSHATLYWYQQALGQGPEFLTYFNYEAQPDKSGLPSDRFSAERPEGSISTLTIQRTEQRDSAMYRCASSPYRDSEELFFGEGSRLTVL.

This sequence joins TRBV11-2 and TRBJ2-5; TRBD1 matches 12 bases. V lost 4 bases and J lost 4; bases outside the gene matches: 4. Germline V gene sequence: CDR1 SGHAT, CDR2 FQNNGV. This CDR3 has 15 amino acids. CDR3 in DNA: TGTGCCAGCAGCTCCGGGACAGGGGGCTCAGAGACCCAGTACTTC. The encoded protein is CASSSGTGGSETQYF.

The chain is built from TRBV7-9 and TRBJ2-1, with TRBD2 matching 11 bases. The CDR3 runs to 16 residues. Per germline, CDR1 SEHNR and CDR2 FQNEAQ (reference sequence). V trimming: 5 bases; J trimming: 0 bases; junction bases outside the gene matches: 3. The chain's CDR3 is CASSALAGGSYNEQFF. CDR3 DNA sequence: TGTGCCAGCAGCGCGCTAGCGGGAGGCTCCTACAATGAGCAGTTCTTC. The whole variable domain, filled in from reference TRBV7-9 and TRBJ2-1, reads DTGVSQNPRHKITKRGQNVTFRCDPISEHNRLYWYRQTLGQGPEFLTYFQNEAQLEKSRLLSDRFSAERPKGSFSTLEIQRTEQGDSAMYLCASSALAGGSYNEQFFGPGTRLTVL.

This clone was detected once. This chain uses TRBV11-2 with TRBJ2-7; D ambiguous. The CDR3 spans 11 residues. Germline values: CDR1 SGHAT, CDR2 FQNNGV. V shed 5 bases and J shed 5 bases, with 7 bases lying between them. CDR3 DNA sequence: TGTGCCAGCAGCCCCTTCGACGAGCAGTACTTC. Amino acids: CASSPFDEQYF.

The rearrangement uses TRBV9 and TRBJ1-4; possible D gene TRBD1, 6 bases. The CDR3 is 15 residues long. CDR1 SGDLS and CDR2 YYNGEE come from the germline V gene. Trimming removed 4 bases at V and 8 bases at J, with 18 bases between. CDR3 sequence (DNA): TGTGCCAGCAGCTTACAGGGTCGATGGGGAGAAAAACTGTTTTTT. Its protein product is CASSLQGRWGEKLFF.

V gene TRBV5-6 combines with J gene TRBJ1-1; 8 nucleotides align to TRBD1. With 1 base clipped from V and 2 bases from J, the junction kept 13 bases outside the gene matches. The CDR3 has 18 residues. The germline V gene encodes CDR1 SGHDT and CDR2 YYEEEE. The CDR3 region has the DNA TGTGCCAGCAGCTTGAGGCGGACAGGGTCCATTTTAAACACTGAAGCTTTCTTT. Amino acids: CASSLRRTGSILNTEAFF.

The V gene is TRBV29-1, the J gene TRBJ2-3; 7 nucleotides agree with TRBD1. This CDR3 contains 13 residues. Looked up from germline, CDR1 is SQVTM and CDR2 is ANQGSEA. The V gene end was trimmed by 5 bases and the J gene end by 5 bases; junction bases not matched to a gene: 7. The CDR3 sequence is CSVFRQGLDTQYF. Here the CDR3 DNA reads TGCAGCGTTTTCAGACAGGGATTAGATACGCAGTATTTT.

The chain is built from TRBV28 and TRBJ2-5; 7 bases line up with TRBD1. V gave up 4 bases and J gave up 4 bases; unmatched junction bases: 9. The CDR3 has 15 residues. Germline V gene sequence: CDR1 MDHEN, CDR2 SYDVKM. The CDR3 loop reads CASSSHRGPGETQYF. The CDR3 nucleotides are TGTGCCAGCAGTTCTCACAGGGGCCCCGGAGAGACCCAGTACTTC. Together with reference TRBV28 and TRBJ2-5, the CDR3 gives the full variable domain: DVKVTQSSRYLVKRTGEKVFLECVQDMDHENMFWYRQDPGLGLRLIYFSYDVKMKEKGDIPEGYSVSREKKERFSLILESASTNQTSMYLCASSSHRGPGETQYFGPGTRLLVL.

The chain joins TRBV14 to TRBJ1-5, with unresolved D. V lost 1 base and J lost 6, with 10 bases in between. This CDR3 region has 14 residues. Germline loops: CDR1 SGHDN, CDR2 FVKESK. The CDR3 bases are TGTGCCAGCAGCCAAGGGGGTTGGGGTCAGCCCCAGCATTTT. Translating it yields CASSQGGWGQPQHF. Variable domain in full (rest from reference TRBV14 and TRBJ1-5): EAGVTQFPSHSVIEKGQTVTLRCDPISGHDNLYWYRRVMGKEIKFLLHFVKESKQDESGMPNNRFLAERTGGTYSTLKVQPAELEDSGVYFCASSQGGWGQPQHFGDGTRLSIL.